The 15 T cell receptor beta chains below come from one sample, sequenced in a study of control samples from healthy donors and cancer patients. Sequenced by immunoSEQ multiplex PCR; TCRdb stores in-frame clones only, minus some. Counted here are around 58,000 clones, about 96% occurring once; the ten biggest clones make up approximately 1%. The sample was blood. Every receptor here comes from a woman aged 18-29 years in good health.

V gene TRBV27 combines with J gene TRBJ1-6; D not certain. Germline lookup yields CDR1 MNHEY and CDR2 SMNVEV (reference sequence). The CDR3 contains 12 residues. Between the trimmed V and J ends, which lost 4 bases and 5 bases, there was a span of 3 bases. The CDR3 spells CASSSHNSPLHF. CDR3 sequence (DNA): TGTGCCAGCAGTTCGCATAATTCACCCCTCCACTTT.

As to this clone: In the same sample, other DNA sequences code for this CDR3. This chain connects TRBV30 to TRBJ2-1; TRBD1 might be the D (5 bases). This CDR3 comprises 13 residues. Germline V lookup: CDR1 GTSNPN, CDR2 SVGIG (reference sequence). V was clipped by 0 bases and J by 2 bases, with 5 bases between them. CDR3 coding DNA: TGTGCCTGGAGTGTAGGGGCCTACAATGAGCAGTTCTTC. Translated: CAWSVGAYNEQFF.

This clone appeared a single time. The chain carries TRBV13 and TRBJ2-3; TRBD2 matches 8 bases. Germline CDR1 PRHDT, CDR2 FYEKMQ (reference sequence). With V trimmed by 2 bases and J by 4 bases, 5 bases remained unmatched. The CDR3 totals 15 residues. DNA for the CDR3: TGTGCCAGCAGCTTACGCGGGGGGAGTGCAGATACGCAGTATTTT. It is translated as CASSLRGGSADTQYF.

The V gene is TRBV19, the J gene TRBJ1-5, with 11 bases fitting TRBD1. Germline CDR1 and CDR2: LNHDA and SQIVND (reference sequence). This CDR3 has 18 residues. J was trimmed by 2 bases and V by 0 bases; bases with no gene match: 6. CDR3 in amino acids: CASSIDQGGQGGNQPQHF. The CDR3 DNA reads as TGTGCCAGTAGTATAGATCAGGGGGGACAGGGGGGCAATCAGCCCCAGCATTTT. Full variable domain (rest looked up from reference TRBV19 and TRBJ1-5): DGGITQSPKYLFRKEGQNVTLSCEQNLNHDAMYWYRQDPGQGLRLIYYSQIVNDFQKGDIAEGYSVSREKKESFPLTVTSAQKNPTAFYLCASSIDQGGQGGNQPQHFGDGTRLSIL.

The J gene is TRBJ1-6, the V gene TRBV6-1; TRBD1 is a possible D gene (5 bases). The germline gives CDR1 MNHNS, CDR2 SASEGT. This CDR3 spans 12 amino acids. Deletions cut 2 bases from V and 18 bases from J, with 14 bases between. CDR3 region: CASSERHAGTHF. In DNA form, the CDR3 reads TGTGCCAGCAGTGAAAGGCACGCGGGGACCCACTTT.

The chain links TRBV28 to TRBJ2-7; no clear D gene. V gave up 6 bases and J gave up 1 base, with 10 bases separating them. The CDR3 totals 13 residues. Germline V gene data show CDR1 as MDHEN and CDR2 as SYDVKM. The CDR3 sequence: CASRKGFSYEQYF. The CDR3 DNA sequence: TGTGCCAGCAGGAAAGGTTTTTCCTACGAGCAGTACTTC.

J is TRBJ1-2 and V is TRBV27; tentatively, D is TRBD1 (5 bases). This CDR3 has 13 residues. V was pared by 4 bases and J by 4 bases, with 10 bases between. Germline V CDR1 and CDR2: MNHEY, SMNVEV (reference sequence). CDR3 coding DNA: TGTGCCAGCAGTTACAGGTTCGGCTATGGCTACACCTTC. This codes for CASSYRFGYGYTF.

V is TRBV6-2 or TRBV6-3 and J is TRBJ1-1, with a possible D match to TRBD1 (5 bases). The CDR3 covers 12 residues. Germline CDR1 and CDR2: MNHEY and SVGEGT. The V gene lost 5 bases and the J gene lost 3 bases, with 7 bases spanning the gap. CDR3 nucleotides: TGTGCCAGCAGTCGGGGGGACACTGAAGCTTTCTTT. It yields the protein CASSRGDTEAFF.

This rearrangement joins TRBV11-2 to TRBJ1-1; D gene uncertain. The germline CDR1 and CDR2 sequences are SGHAT and FQNNGV. V lost 5 bases and J lost 2, with 9 bases in between. The CDR3 has 13 residues. CDR3 bases: TGTGCCAGCAGCAGTCAGGCCAACACTGAAGCTTTCTTT. Translating gives CASSSQANTEAFF. Variable domain in full (rest from reference TRBV11-2 and TRBJ1-1): EAGVAQSPRYKIIEKRQSVAFWCNPISGHATLYWYQQILGQGPKLLIQFQNNGVVDDSQLPKDRFSAERLKGVDSTLKIQPAKLEDSAVYLCASSSQANTEAFFGQGTRLTVV.

This rearrangement joins TRBV5-1 to TRBJ1-1; D is possibly TRBD1 (6 bases). This CDR3 is 16 amino acids long. V was clipped by 0 bases and J by 4 bases, with 16 bases between them. CDR1 and CDR2 (germline): SGHRS, YFSETQ. The CDR3 nucleotides are TGCGCCAGCAGCTTGGACCTTCGGGGGGCCGCCACTGAAGCTTTCTTT. Its translation: CASSLDLRGAATEAFF. Combining the CDR3 with reference TRBV5-1 and TRBJ1-1 gives the whole variable domain KAGVTQTPRYLIKTRGQQVTLSCSPISGHRSVSWYQQTPGQGLQFLFEYFSETQRNKGNFPGRFSGRQFSNSRSEMNVSTLELGDSALYLCASSLDLRGAATEAFFGQGTRLTVV.

This clone has just one count. The V and J genes are TRBV5-1 and TRBJ1-1; tentatively, D is TRBD1 (5 bases). The V and J ends lost 0 bases and 3 bases respectively, with 9 bases between them. The CDR3 length is 14 residues. Germline CDR1 reads SGHRS; CDR2 reads YFSETQ. The CDR3 DNA is TGCGCCAGCAGCTTGGTAGCGGGGGACACTGAAGCTTTCTTT. It is translated as CASSLVAGDTEAFF.

This clone was recorded once. This chain connects TRBV5-1 to TRBJ1-2, with a possible D match to TRBD1 (6 bases). This CDR3 has 13 amino acids. Germline CDR1 and CDR2: SGHRS and YFSETQ. V gave up 0 bases and J gave up 8 bases, with 11 bases separating them. The CDR3 bases are TGCGCCAGCAGCTTGGACAGGGTGGAGGGCTACACCTTC. It encodes CASSLDRVEGYTF.

This chain joins TRBV6-2 or TRBV6-3 and TRBJ2-1; 7 bases map to TRBD1. Germline CDR1 reads MNHEY; CDR2 reads SVGEGT. There are 20 residues in the CDR3. Trimming at V came to 2 bases and at J to 4 bases, leaving 20 bases not matched to a gene. This CDR3 reads CASSYLPPSNRGRAYNEQFF. As DNA, the CDR3 is TGTGCCAGCAGTTACCTGCCACCTTCGAACAGGGGAAGGGCGTACAATGAGCAGTTCTTC.

This clone is a singleton in its sample. V is TRBV6-5 and J is TRBJ1-2; the D is unclear. The CDR3 has 14 residues. Germline CDR1 and CDR2: MNHEY and SVGAGI. Trimming took 4 bases from V and 2 from J, leaving 11 bases between them. The CDR3 loop reads CASSLSGPNYGYTF. DNA of the CDR3: TGTGCCAGCAGTTTATCCGGGCCAAACTATGGCTACACCTTC.

The chain recombines TRBV9 with TRBJ2-3; 8 bases are a match to TRBD1. Losses at the gene ends were 4 bases for V and 4 bases for J; bases not matched to a gene: 5. Germline-derived CDR1 and CDR2 are SGDLS and YYNGEE. The CDR3 consists of 14 residues. The CDR3 nucleotides read TGTGCCAGCAGCCCACGGACAGGGTCAGATACGCAGTATTTT. This sequence encodes CASSPRTGSDTQYF. Full variable domain (rest looked up from reference TRBV9 and TRBJ2-3): DSGVTQTPKHLITATGQRVTLRCSPRSGDLSVYWYQQSLDQGLQFLIQYYNGEERAKGNILERFSAQQFPDLHSELNLSSLELGDSALYFCASSPRTGSDTQYFGPGTRLTVL.